The 9 T cell receptor beta chains below come from one sample, sequenced in a study of cytomegalovirus exposure and HLA in healthy donors. Primers: 60 Vbeta forward and 13 Jbeta reverse. Data came from immunoSEQ multiplex PCR; TCRdb stores just in-frame clones and leaves some out. In the table there are about 110,000 clones, under 70% of which are singletons. Sequencing input: PBMCs. These receptors all stem from a young man in good health and CMV-seropositive.

The J gene is TRBJ1-1, the V gene TRBV11-3; 7 nucleotides match TRBD1. Germline V gene data show CDR1 as SGHNT and CDR2 as YENEEA. The CDR3 is 15 amino acids. The V and J ends lost 5 bases and 5 bases, in that order; junction bases with no gene match: 11. This chain's CDR3 is CASSPSKGARTEAFF. The CDR3 coding sequence is TGTGCCAGCAGCCCATCCAAGGGGGCGAGGACTGAAGCTTTCTTT.

V gene TRBV11-2 combines with J gene TRBJ2-3; a weak D match, TRBD2 (6 bases). This CDR3 spans 16 amino acids. Trimming left V 0 bases short and J 6 bases short, with 16 bases between. CDR1 and CDR2 from the germline V gene are SGHAT and FQNNGV. The CDR3 region has the DNA TGTGCCAGCAGCTTAGATCAAGGTGGAGGGCTGGATACGCAGTATTTT. Encoded protein: CASSLDQGGGLDTQYF.

This clone was seen a handful of times. The chain combines TRBV25-1 with TRBJ1-2, with 12 bases lining up with TRBD1. CDR3 length: 16 residues. Germline values: CDR1 MGHDK, CDR2 SYGVNS. Trimming cost V 2 bases and J 7 bases; bases outside gene matches: 8. The CDR3 here is CASSEGTGGGVGGYTF. The CDR3 DNA reads as TGTGCCAGCAGTGAAGGGACAGGGGGCGGGGTGGGTGGCTACACCTTC.

This clone was picked up a small number of times. V gene TRBV5-1 combines with J gene TRBJ1-1; weak D call: TRBD1 (5 bases). The CDR3 has 14 residues. The germline CDR1 and CDR2 sequences are SGHRS and YFSETQ. The V gene lost 5 bases and the J gene lost 2 bases, with 13 bases spanning the gap. The CDR3 loop is CASRVSGGNTEAFF. For the CDR3, the DNA is TGCGCCAGCAGAGTTTCGGGGGGTAACACTGAAGCTTTCTTT. Using reference TRBV5-1 and TRBJ1-1 for the parts outside the CDR3, the full variable domain is KAGVTQTPRYLIKTRGQQVTLSCSPISGHRSVSWYQQTPGQGLQFLFEYFSETQRNKGNFPGRFSGRQFSNSRSEMNVSTLELGDSALYLCASRVSGGNTEAFFGQGTRLTVV.

V is TRBV29-1 and J is TRBJ2-5; the D gene is possibly TRBD1 (5 bases). CDR3 length equals 12 residues. CDR1 SQVTM and CDR2 ANQGSEA come from the germline V gene. With 6 bases removed from V and 6 bases from J, the gap between germline ends came to 14 bases. The CDR3 region has the DNA TGCAGCGTCGAACCAGGGATGAAGACCCAGTACTTC. This translates into CSVEPGMKTQYF.

There are a few counts of this clone. The rearrangement links TRBV6-4 to TRBJ2-6; 8 nucleotides line up with TRBD1. Losses at the gene ends were 2 bases for V and 0 bases for J; bases not matched to a gene: 9. Per germline, CDR1 MRHNA and CDR2 SNTAGT. CDR3 length equals 19 residues. In DNA, the CDR3 is TGTGCCAGCAGTGACCCGTCGGGACAGGACCTCTCTGGGGCCAACGTCCTGACTTTC. Translation: CASSDPSGQDLSGANVLTF.

V is TRBV6-5 and J is TRBJ1-1; D is possibly TRBD1 (6 bases). The CDR3 loop spans 15 amino acids. V shed 5 bases and J shed 4 bases, with 17 bases lying between them. In germline, CDR1 is MNHEY, CDR2 SVGAGI. The CDR3 sequence: CASSPKGGPGTEAFF. The CDR3 DNA is TGTGCCAGCAGTCCCAAGGGGGGGCCGGGCACTGAAGCTTTCTTT.

V usage is TRBV19 and J usage is TRBJ1-3, with 10 bases that match TRBD1. The CDR3 length is 17 residues. The J segment lost 3 bases and the V segment lost 2 bases, leaving 7 bases of the junction unmatched. The V gene's germline CDR1 is LNHDA and CDR2 SQIVND (reference sequence). CDR3: CASSILPGQGSGNTIYF. The CDR3 DNA is TGTGCCAGTAGTATACTCCCGGGACAGGGGAGTGGAAACACCATATATTTT.

The chain joins TRBV7-9 to TRBJ1-5; possible D gene TRBD1, 6 bases. The CDR3 length is 13 residues. From germline, CDR1 is SEHNR and CDR2 FQNEAQ (reference sequence). The ends were cut back, 8 bases at V and 3 bases at J, with 11 bases in the middle. The CDR3 DNA reads TGTGCCAGCGGAACAGGGAACAATCAGCCCCAGCATTTT. Its protein product is CASGTGNNQPQHF.